This record looks at one T cell receptor beta chain sequence and its context. Its target is not known. The identical CDR3 is also encoded by other nucleotide sequences in the sample. Naive CD8 populations comprised CD45RO-negative cells positively selected for CCR7, excluding terminally differentiated effector memory CD45RA+ cells. This specimen comes from a study of shared clonotypes between healthy human individuals. Study summary: CD8 memory received one plate per donor, CD8 naive two, CD4 memory three and CD4 naive three.

General study points: Read depth was anticipated to influence clonotype sharing among donors. Clonotypes that were shared across a handful of donors made up around 5% of naive CD4 clonotypes. Rarefaction curves obtained for sorted subsets showed sequencing incomplete despite large depth.

Clones were read by immunoSEQ multiplex PCR, and TCRdb kept only the in-frame ones, dropping some. The sample lists about 2.1 million clones; 93% were seen once. Sequenced material: naive CD8+ T cells from PBMCs. The origin of this receptor is a man younger than 35 in good health. Some clones in this sample may be carry-over from other donors' samples.

The CDR3 is CASSVGTGVSYEQYF. In DNA, the CDR3 is TGTGCCAGCAGCGTAGGGACAGGGGTTTCCTACGAGCAGTACTTC. The V and J genes are TRBV9 and TRBJ2-7, with 9 nucleotides matching TRBD1. The CDR3 sequence is 15 residues long. Trimming removed 0 bases from V and 1 base from J; junction bases left unmatched: 2. The V gene's germline CDR1 is SGDLS and CDR2 YYNGEE.